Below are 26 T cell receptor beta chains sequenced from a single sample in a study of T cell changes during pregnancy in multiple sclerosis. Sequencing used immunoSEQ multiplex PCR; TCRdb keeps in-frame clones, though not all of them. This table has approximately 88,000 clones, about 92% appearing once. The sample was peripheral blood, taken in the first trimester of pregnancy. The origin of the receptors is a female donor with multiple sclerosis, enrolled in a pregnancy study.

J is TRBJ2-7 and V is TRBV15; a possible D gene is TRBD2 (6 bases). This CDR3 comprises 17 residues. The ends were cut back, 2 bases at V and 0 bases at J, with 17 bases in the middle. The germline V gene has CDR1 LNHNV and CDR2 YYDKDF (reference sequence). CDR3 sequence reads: CATSRPGEDGSSYEQYF. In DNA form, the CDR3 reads TGTGCCACCAGCAGACCGGGGGAGGACGGGAGCTCCTACGAGCAGTACTTC.

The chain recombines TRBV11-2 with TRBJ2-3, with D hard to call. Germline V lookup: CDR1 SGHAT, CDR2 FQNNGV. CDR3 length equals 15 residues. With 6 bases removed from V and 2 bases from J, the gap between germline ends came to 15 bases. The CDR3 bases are TGTGCCAGCAGACCCCTCGACTTCTACACAGATACGCAGTATTTT. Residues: CASRPLDFYTDTQYF.

The CDR3 DNA reads TGTGCCAGCAGTAGTACAGGGGGAACTAATGAAAAACTGTTTTTT. Translating it yields CASSSTGGTNEKLFF. This rearrangement joins TRBV28 to TRBJ1-4; the match to TRBD1 covers 8 bases. Losses at the gene ends were 5 bases for V and 1 base for J; bases not matched to a gene: 3. Per the germline V gene, CDR1 is MDHEN and CDR2 is SYDVKM. The CDR3 runs 15 residues.

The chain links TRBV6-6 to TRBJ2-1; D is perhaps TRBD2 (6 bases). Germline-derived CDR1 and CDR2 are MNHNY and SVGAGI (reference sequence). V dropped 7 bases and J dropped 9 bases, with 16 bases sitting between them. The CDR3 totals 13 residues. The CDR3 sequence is CASTVLARVEQFF. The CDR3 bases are TGTGCCAGCACCGTGCTAGCGAGGGTTGAGCAGTTCTTC.

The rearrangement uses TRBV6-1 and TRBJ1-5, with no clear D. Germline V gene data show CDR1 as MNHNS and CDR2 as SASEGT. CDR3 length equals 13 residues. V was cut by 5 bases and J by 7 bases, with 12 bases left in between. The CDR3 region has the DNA TGTGCCAGCAGTAGCAGAGCACTACAGCCCCAGCATTTT. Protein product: CASSSRALQPQHF.

The CDR3 nucleotides read TGTGCCAGCAGTCTAGCCGGTTTTGGGACCCAGTACTTC. Residues: CASSLAGFGTQYF. This chain joins TRBV28 and TRBJ2-5, with a weak D call TRBD2 (5 bases). The length of the CDR3 is 13 residues. Germline V gene sequence: CDR1 MDHEN, CDR2 SYDVKM. V shed 5 bases and J shed 7 bases, with 14 bases lying between them.

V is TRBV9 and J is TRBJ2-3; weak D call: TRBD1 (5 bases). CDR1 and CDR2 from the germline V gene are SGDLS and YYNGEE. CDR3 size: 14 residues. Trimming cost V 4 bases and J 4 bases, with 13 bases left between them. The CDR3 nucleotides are TGTGCCAGCAGCCGTTACTCCAGGGCAGATACGCAGTATTTT. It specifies CASSRYSRADTQYF.

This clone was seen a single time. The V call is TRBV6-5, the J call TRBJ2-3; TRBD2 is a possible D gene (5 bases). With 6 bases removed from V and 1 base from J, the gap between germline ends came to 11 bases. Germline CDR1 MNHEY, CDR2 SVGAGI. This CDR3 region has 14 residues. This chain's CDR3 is CASRALAGTDTQYF. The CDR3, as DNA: TGTGCCAGCAGGGCCCTAGCAGGCACAGATACGCAGTATTTT.

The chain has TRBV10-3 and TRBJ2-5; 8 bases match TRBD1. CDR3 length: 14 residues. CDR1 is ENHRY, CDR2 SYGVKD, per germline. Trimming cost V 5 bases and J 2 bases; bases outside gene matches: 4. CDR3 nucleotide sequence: TGTGCCATCAGTTTCGGGACAGGACAAGAGACCCAGTACTTC. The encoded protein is CAISFGTGQETQYF.

The CDR3 DNA is TGTGCCAGCAGCTTTCCTTACAGGAGGGATGGCTACACCTTC. Protein sequence: CASSFPYRRDGYTF. J is TRBJ1-2 and V is TRBV7-2, with D tentatively TRBD1 (5 bases). The CDR3 is 14 amino acids. Germline CDR1 is SGHTA and CDR2 is FQGNSA. V lost 3 bases and J 6 bases, leaving 14 bases between the germline ends. The entire variable domain, with the rest obtained from reference TRBV7-2 and TRBJ1-2, is as follows: GAGVSQSPSNKVTEKGKDVELRCDPISGHTALYWYRQSLGQGLEFLIYFQGNSAPDKSGLPSDRFSAERTGGSVSTLTIQRTQQEDSAVYLCASSFPYRRDGYTFGSGTRLTVV.

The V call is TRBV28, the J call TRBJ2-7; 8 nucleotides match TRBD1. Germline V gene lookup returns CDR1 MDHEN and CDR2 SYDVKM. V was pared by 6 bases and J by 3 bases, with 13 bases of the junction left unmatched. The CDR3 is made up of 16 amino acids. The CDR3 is CASSSYVTGEDYEQYF. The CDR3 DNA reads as TGTGCCAGCAGCTCCTACGTGACAGGGGAAGACTACGAGCAGTACTTC.

DNA of the CDR3: TGTGCCACCAGCAGAGATCATGGTCGGAGGGAGAATGAAAAACTGTTTTTT. This sequence encodes CATSRDHGRRENEKLFF. The chain joins TRBV15 to TRBJ1-4; D ambiguous. Germline CDR1 LNHNV, CDR2 YYDKDF (reference sequence). The CDR3 has 17 amino acids. The V end lost 0 bases, the J end lost 5 bases, and 16 bases lay between the germline ends.

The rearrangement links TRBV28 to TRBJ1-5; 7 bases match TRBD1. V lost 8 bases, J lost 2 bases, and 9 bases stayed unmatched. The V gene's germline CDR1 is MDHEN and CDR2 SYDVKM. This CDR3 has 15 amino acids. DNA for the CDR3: TGTGCCAGCCGAGCCCCCGGACAGGGCAATCAGCCCCAGCATTTT. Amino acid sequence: CASRAPGQGNQPQHF.

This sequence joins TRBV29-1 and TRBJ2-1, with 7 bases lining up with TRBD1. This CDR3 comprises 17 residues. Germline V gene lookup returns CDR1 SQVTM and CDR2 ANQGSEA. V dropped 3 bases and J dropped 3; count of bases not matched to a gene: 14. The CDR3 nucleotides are TGCAGCGTTGAGGGCGGTGTTCGACAGGGCCTCTACAATGAGCAGTTCTTC. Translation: CSVEGGVRQGLYNEQFF.

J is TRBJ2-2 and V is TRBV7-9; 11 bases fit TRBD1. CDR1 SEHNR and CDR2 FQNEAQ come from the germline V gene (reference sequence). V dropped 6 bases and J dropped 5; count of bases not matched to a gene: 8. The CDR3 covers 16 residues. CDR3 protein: CASSGQGAAGTGELFF. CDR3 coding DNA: TGTGCCAGCAGTGGACAGGGGGCTGCAGGGACCGGGGAGCTGTTTTTT.

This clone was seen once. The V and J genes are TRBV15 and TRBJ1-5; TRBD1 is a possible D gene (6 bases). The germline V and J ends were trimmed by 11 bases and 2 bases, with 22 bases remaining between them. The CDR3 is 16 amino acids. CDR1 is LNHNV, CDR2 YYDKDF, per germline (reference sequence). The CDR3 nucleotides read TGTGCCTTAAGAGGTAATGGGGGCAATGGCAATCAGCCCCAGCATTTT. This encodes CALRGNGGNGNQPQHF.

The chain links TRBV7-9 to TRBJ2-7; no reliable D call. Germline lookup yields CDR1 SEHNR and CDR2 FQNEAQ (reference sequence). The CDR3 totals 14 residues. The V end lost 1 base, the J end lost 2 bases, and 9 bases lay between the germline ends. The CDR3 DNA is TGTGCCAGCAGCTTAGGAGGCCGTCCCTACGAGCAGTACTTC. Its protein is CASSLGGRPYEQYF.

The CDR3 loop is CASRQDRALGTFF. The DNA for the CDR3 is TGTGCCAGCAGACAGGACAGGGCTCTCGGGACTTTCTTT. This chain joins TRBV6-5 and TRBJ1-1, with 8 bases fitting TRBD1. V gave up 6 bases and J gave up 12 bases; unmatched junction bases: 12. Looked up from germline, CDR1 is MNHEY and CDR2 is SVGAGI. The CDR3 sequence is 13 residues long.

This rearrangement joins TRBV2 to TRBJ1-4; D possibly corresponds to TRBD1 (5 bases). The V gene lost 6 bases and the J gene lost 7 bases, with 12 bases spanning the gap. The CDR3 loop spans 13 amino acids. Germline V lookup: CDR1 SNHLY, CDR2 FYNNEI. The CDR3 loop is CASRYTGGEKLFF. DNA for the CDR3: TGTGCCAGCAGATACACCGGGGGTGAAAAACTGTTTTTT.

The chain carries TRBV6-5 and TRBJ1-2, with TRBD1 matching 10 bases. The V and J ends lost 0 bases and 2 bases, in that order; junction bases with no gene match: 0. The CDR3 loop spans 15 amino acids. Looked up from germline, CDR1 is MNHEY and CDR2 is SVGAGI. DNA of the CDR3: TGTGCCAGCAGTTACTCGACAGGGGGCAACTATGGCTACACCTTC. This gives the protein CASSYSTGGNYGYTF.

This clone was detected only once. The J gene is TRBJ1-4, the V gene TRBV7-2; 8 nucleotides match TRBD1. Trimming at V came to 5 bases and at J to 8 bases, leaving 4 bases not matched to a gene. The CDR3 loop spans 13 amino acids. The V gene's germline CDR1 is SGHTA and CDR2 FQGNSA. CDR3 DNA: TGTGCCAGCAGCCCCAGGGACAGGGAAAAACTGTTTTTT. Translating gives CASSPRDREKLFF. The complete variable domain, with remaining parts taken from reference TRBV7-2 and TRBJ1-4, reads GAGVSQSPSNKVTEKGKDVELRCDPISGHTALYWYRQSLGQGLEFLIYFQGNSAPDKSGLPSDRFSAERTGGSVSTLTIQRTQQEDSAVYLCASSPRDREKLFFGSGTQLSVL.

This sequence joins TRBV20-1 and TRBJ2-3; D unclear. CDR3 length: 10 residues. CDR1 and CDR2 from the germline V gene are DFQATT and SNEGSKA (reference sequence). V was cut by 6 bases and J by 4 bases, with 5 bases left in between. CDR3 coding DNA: TGCAGTGCAGCCGCAGATACGCAGTATTTT. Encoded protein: CSAAADTQYF.

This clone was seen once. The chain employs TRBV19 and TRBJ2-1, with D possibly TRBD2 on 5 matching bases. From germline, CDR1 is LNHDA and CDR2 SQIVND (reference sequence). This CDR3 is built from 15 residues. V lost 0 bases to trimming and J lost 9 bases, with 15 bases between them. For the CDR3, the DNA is TGTGCCAGTAGTATAGACCTGGGAGAGAACGGTGAGCAGTTCTTC. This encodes CASSIDLGENGEQFF.

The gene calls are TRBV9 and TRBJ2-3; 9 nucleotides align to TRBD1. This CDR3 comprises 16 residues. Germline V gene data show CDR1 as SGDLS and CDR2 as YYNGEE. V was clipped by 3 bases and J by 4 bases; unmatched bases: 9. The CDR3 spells CASSATGTGISDTQYF. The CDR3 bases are TGTGCCAGCAGCGCAACCGGGACAGGGATTTCAGATACGCAGTATTTT.

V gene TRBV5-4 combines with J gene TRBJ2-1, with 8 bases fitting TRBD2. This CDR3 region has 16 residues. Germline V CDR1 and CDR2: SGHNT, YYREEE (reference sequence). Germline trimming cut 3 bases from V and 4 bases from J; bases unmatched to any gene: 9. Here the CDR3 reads CASSSSGTRLYNEQFF. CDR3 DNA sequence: TGTGCCAGCAGCTCCTCCGGGACTAGACTTTACAATGAGCAGTTCTTC.

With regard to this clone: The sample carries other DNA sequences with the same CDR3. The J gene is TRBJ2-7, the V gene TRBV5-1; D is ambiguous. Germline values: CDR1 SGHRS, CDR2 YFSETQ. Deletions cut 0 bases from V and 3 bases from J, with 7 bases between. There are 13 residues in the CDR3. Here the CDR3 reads CASSLDTSYEQYF. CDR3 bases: TGCGCCAGCAGCTTGGACACCAGCTACGAGCAGTACTTC.